The clone carrying this T cell receptor (beta chain) was recorded a few times. What it binds is unknown. These data come from a study of early T cells in non-severe SARS-CoV-2 infection. Study details: The sequenced material was bulk RNA from unsorted whole blood, and its chains were unpaired. Study outcomes and limitations: Matching results from VDJdb favored anti-spike CD8 responses, leaving private and CD4 specificities undetected.

Attachment of unique molecular identifiers was made to individual cDNA molecules. In TCRdb, the 5' RACE reads were re-called with MiXCR into one record per CDR3 protein. The profile shows around 61,000 distinct CDR3 sequences, more than 13% of them singletons. This CDR3 region has 17 residues. Germline V lookup: CDR1 SEHNR, CDR2 FQNEAQ (reference sequence). Trimming removed 5 bases from V and 5 bases from J; junction bases left unmatched: 13. The origin of this receptor is an adult who was a healthcare worker with PCR-confirmed SARS-CoV-2 infection or an uninfected control (not recorded which). The input for sequencing was whole blood, taken at baseline. V and J are TRBV7-9 and TRBJ2-1; TRBD1 agrees at 9 bases. CDR3 region: CASSPDYRGRPNNEQFF. The CDR3 bases are TGTGCCAGCAGCCCTGACTACAGGGGGCGCCCCAACAATGAGCAGTTCTTC.